One sample yielded the 29 T cell receptor beta chains listed below, sequenced in a study of T cells of healthy individuals. TCRdb independently ran MiXCR on the 5' RACE reads; one entry per CDR3 protein. The sample yields more than 85,000 distinct CDR3 sequences, approximately 18% seen once. The source is a human donor in good health.

This clonotype showed up many times. The chain joins TRBV7-2 to TRBJ2-5; 13 bases fit TRBD2. CDR3 length: 18 amino acids. CDR1 is SGHTA and CDR2 is FQGNSA in the germline V gene. The ends lost 5 bases at V and 4 bases at J; junction bases unmatched: 13. CDR3 amino acids: CASSPPPGTSGIGETQYF. CDR3 sequence (DNA): TGTGCCAGCAGCCCCCCCCCTGGGACTAGCGGGATCGGAGAGACCCAGTACTTC.

This clonotype was recorded a few times. The chain is built from TRBV4-1 and TRBJ1-1; maybe TRBD1 (5 bases). Germline assignment: CDR1 MGHRA and CDR2 YSYEKL. The CDR3 loop spans 15 amino acids. V lost 0 bases to trimming and J lost 4 bases, with 12 bases between them. The CDR3 sequence: CASSQENMQGTEAFF. The CDR3 coding sequence is TGCGCCAGCAGCCAAGAAAACATGCAGGGCACTGAAGCTTTCTTT.

This clonotype was counted at least ten times. The CDR3 DNA follows: TGTGCCAGCAGCTTAGTATGGAACACTGAAGCTTTCTTT. Encoded protein: CASSLVWNTEAFF. This chain connects TRBV7-9 to TRBJ1-1; D gene unclear. The CDR3 is made up of 13 amino acids. Germline V CDR1 and CDR2: SEHNR, FQNEAQ (reference sequence). The V end lost 1 base, the J end lost 1 base, and 4 bases lay between the germline ends. Filled out from reference TRBV7-9 and TRBJ1-1, the complete variable domain reads DTGVSQNPRHKITKRGQNVTFRCDPISEHNRLYWYRQTLGQGPEFLTYFQNEAQLEKSRLLSDRFSAERPKGSFSTLEIQRTEQGDSAMYLCASSLVWNTEAFFGQGTRLTVV.

The V call is TRBV3-1, the J call TRBJ1-2; 7 positions match TRBD1. Germline lookup yields CDR1 LGHDT and CDR2 YNNKEL (reference sequence). Losses at the gene ends were 4 bases for V and 7 bases for J; bases not matched to a gene: 18. CDR3 length: 17 residues. CDR3 protein: CASSPYRGAVQGSGYTF. DNA of the CDR3: TGTGCCAGCAGCCCTTACAGGGGAGCTGTCCAAGGGTCTGGCTACACCTTC.

This clonotype has just a few counts. The chain is built from TRBV4-2 and TRBJ2-5, with TRBD1 matching 7 bases. V was pared by 1 base and J by 1 base, with 3 bases of the junction left unmatched. In germline, CDR1 is LGHNA, CDR2 YNFKEQ. The CDR3 extends over 15 amino acids. CDR3 amino acids: CASSQVQGPQETQYF. CDR3 nucleotide sequence: TGTGCCAGCAGCCAAGTACAGGGGCCCCAAGAGACCCAGTACTTC.

A few counts support this clonotype. The J gene is TRBJ1-1, the V gene TRBV20-1, with D unclear. V dropped 1 base and J dropped 6 bases, with 6 bases sitting between them. Per the germline V gene, CDR1 is DFQATT and CDR2 is SNEGSKA (reference sequence). This CDR3 is 11 amino acids long. The CDR3 DNA sequence: TGCAGTGCTAGAGGGGGATCTGAAGCTTTCTTT. It specifies CSARGGSEAFF.

This clonotype was seen only a few times. The CDR3: CASSLVSGTVPYEQYF. CDR3 coding DNA: TGTGCCAGCAGCTTAGTTTCCGGGACTGTCCCTTACGAGCAGTACTTC. The chain carries TRBV7-2 and TRBJ2-7; perhaps TRBD2 as D (6 bases). V was shortened by 1 base and J by 4 bases, with 17 bases between the two germline ends. Germline V gene sequence: CDR1 SGHTA, CDR2 FQGNSA. CDR3 length: 16 amino acids. Looking up the rest from reference TRBV7-2 and TRBJ2-7 gives the full variable domain: GAGVSQSPSNKVTEKGKDVELRCDPISGHTALYWYRQSLGQGLEFLIYFQGNSAPDKSGLPSDRFSAERTGGSVSTLTIQRTQQEDSAVYLCASSLVSGTVPYEQYFGPGTRLTVT.

This clonotype was counted between two and nine times. The V and J genes are TRBV20-1 and TRBJ2-1, with D possibly TRBD2 on 5 matching bases. Germline CDR1 reads DFQATT; CDR2 reads SNEGSKA (reference sequence). The CDR3 has 13 amino acids. Trimming cost V 2 bases and J 2 bases, with 7 bases left between them. CDR3 residues: CSARIGTYNEQFF. The CDR3 region has the DNA TGCAGTGCTAGAATCGGGACCTACAATGAGCAGTTCTTC.

The CDR3 region is CSAPRSGRGQETQYF. Here the CDR3 DNA reads TGCAGTGCCCCCAGAAGCGGGAGAGGGCAAGAGACCCAGTACTTC. This chain links TRBV20-1 with TRBJ2-5; 8 nucleotides align to TRBD2. V dropped 6 bases and J dropped 2; count of bases not matched to a gene: 11. The CDR3 runs to 15 residues. Germline V CDR1 and CDR2: DFQATT, SNEGSKA (reference sequence).

This clonotype was seen at least ten times. The chain recombines TRBV7-9 with TRBJ1-1; D is ambiguous. The germline V gene has CDR1 SEHNR and CDR2 FQNEAQ (reference sequence). CDR3 size: 11 residues. The germline V and J ends were trimmed by 5 bases and 4 bases, with 5 bases remaining between them. In DNA form, the CDR3 reads TGTGCCAGCAGCCGGGGCACTGAAGCTTTCTTT. It codes for CASSRGTEAFF.

In its sample, this clonotype was seen a few times. The chain recombines TRBV10-3 with TRBJ2-1, with 11 bases identical to TRBD1. Losses at the gene ends were 7 bases for V and 6 bases for J; bases not matched to a gene: 5. This CDR3 has 14 residues. Per the germline V gene, CDR1 is ENHRY and CDR2 is SYGVKD. CDR3 sequence reads: CAITTGTGGNEQFF. Here the CDR3 DNA reads TGTGCCATCACTACCGGGACAGGGGGCAATGAGCAGTTCTTC.

In this sample, this clonotype turned up a few times. V usage is TRBV6-2 or TRBV6-3 and J usage is TRBJ2-1, with TRBD2 matching over 10 bases. V shed 7 bases and J 4 bases; nucleotides not matched to a gene: 7. This CDR3 contains 15 residues. Germline CDR1 reads MNHEY; CDR2 reads SVGEGT. CDR3 sequence reads: CASTQRTSGYNEQFF. The CDR3, as DNA: TGTGCCAGCACCCAGAGGACTAGCGGTTACAATGAGCAGTTCTTC.

The CDR3 here is CASRSGGGGAGELFF. DNA of the CDR3: TGTGCCAGCAGGAGCGGAGGTGGGGGGGCCGGGGAGCTGTTTTTT. This chain links TRBV6-5 with TRBJ2-2, with 7 positions matching TRBD2. CDR3 size: 15 residues. The germline V gene encodes CDR1 MNHEY and CDR2 SVGAGI. V gave up 6 bases and J gave up 6 bases; unmatched junction bases: 10.

As to this clonotype: The junction departs from germline at one end; a sequencing error may be responsible. This sequence joins TRBV4-1 and TRBJ2-1; D may be TRBD1 or TRBD2 (5 bases each). Germline-derived CDR1 and CDR2 are MGHRA and YSYEKL. The CDR3 has 17 amino acids. CDR3 in DNA: TGCGCCAGCAGCCAAGGGGGGTTGAGGGCCTCCCACAATGAGCAGTTCTTC. It encodes CASSQGGLRASHNEQFF.

This clonotype showed up just a few times. This chain links TRBV5-1 with TRBJ2-1; 9 bases map to TRBD2. The CDR3 runs 16 residues. Germline assignment: CDR1 SGHRS and CDR2 YFSETQ. The ends lost 0 bases at V and 5 bases at J; junction bases unmatched: 6. CDR3 sequence (DNA): TGCGCCAGCAGCTTGGCTGCGGGGGGGGAGCACAATGAGCAGTTCTTC. It translates to CASSLAAGGEHNEQFF.

V gene TRBV5-5 combines with J gene TRBJ2-3, with TRBD2 matching 9 bases. The CDR3 covers 14 residues. Germline V gene sequence: CDR1 SGHKS, CDR2 YYEKEE (reference sequence). V gave up 0 bases and J gave up 6 bases; unmatched junction bases: 2. This CDR3 reads CASSLASGVDTQYF. CDR3 nucleotide sequence: TGTGCCAGCAGCTTGGCTAGCGGGGTGGATACGCAGTATTTT. Variable domain in full (rest from reference TRBV5-5 and TRBJ2-3): DAGVTQSPTHLIKTRGQQVTLRCSPISGHKSVSWYQQVLGQGPQFIFQYYEKEERGRGNFPDRFSARQFPNYSSELNVNALLLGDSALYLCASSLASGVDTQYFGPGTRLTVL.

This clonotype was detected ten times or more. The chain joins TRBV7-2 to TRBJ2-4, with 12 positions matching TRBD2. V gave up 5 bases and J gave up 8 bases; unmatched junction bases: 10. The germline CDR1 and CDR2 sequences are SGHTA and FQGNSA. The CDR3 runs to 16 residues. In DNA, the CDR3 is TGTGCCAGCAGCCCTCGATTGACTAGCGGGAGTTACATTCAGTACTTC. It translates to CASSPRLTSGSYIQYF.

This clonotype has a handful of counts. The rearrangement uses TRBV5-4 and TRBJ2-7; perhaps TRBD2 as D (5 bases). The CDR3 loop spans 14 amino acids. Trimming left V 3 bases short and J 2 bases short, with 12 bases between. CDR1 and CDR2 from the germline V gene are SGHNT and YYREEE (reference sequence). The CDR3 nucleotides are TGTGCCAGCAGCTACCGGGATTCACCCTACGAGCAGTACTTC. Residues: CASSYRDSPYEQYF.

V and J are TRBV3-2 and TRBJ2-7; the tabulated D call, TRBD1, remains unverified against the DNA. TRBV3-2 is a known pseudogene. This CDR3 has 16 amino acids. This CDR3 reads CASSQDPRQPSYEQYF. Written as DNA, the CDR3 is TGTGCCAGCAGCCAAGATCCGCGACAGCCCTCCTACGAGCAGTACTTC.

V usage is TRBV18 and J usage is TRBJ2-1, with D possibly TRBD2 on 6 matching bases. V was shortened by 3 bases and J by 3 bases, with 9 bases between the two germline ends. Germline-derived CDR1 and CDR2 are KGHSH and LQKENI. CDR3 size: 14 residues. The CDR3 DNA reads as TGTGCCAGCTCACCCGGGACTTACTACAATGAGCAGTTCTTC. It yields the protein CASSPGTYYNEQFF.

The gene calls are TRBV4-1 and TRBJ1-6; 8 nucleotides line up with TRBD1. Germline-derived CDR1 and CDR2 are MGHRA and YSYEKL. V dropped 1 base and J dropped 10; count of bases not matched to a gene: 6. The CDR3 contains 15 residues. CDR3 DNA: TGCGCCAGCAGCCAAGGGGGCAGGGGGCGATCACCCCTCCACTTT. It specifies CASSQGGRGRSPLHF.

The V gene is TRBV20-1, the J gene TRBJ1-5; D call uncertain. CDR3 length: 13 amino acids. The V end lost 3 bases, the J end lost 2 bases, and 8 bases lay between the germline ends. Germline V CDR1 and CDR2: DFQATT, SNEGSKA (reference sequence). The CDR3 DNA is TGCAGTGCTAGTCGGGTCCGCAATCAGCCCCAGCATTTT. Translating it yields CSASRVRNQPQHF.

The CDR3 here is CSARFQGVETQYF. The CDR3 bases are TGCAGTGCTAGATTCCAGGGGGTGGAGACCCAGTACTTC. The chain is built from TRBV20-1 and TRBJ2-5; 7 positions agree with TRBD1. V dropped 2 bases and J dropped 5; count of bases not matched to a gene: 5. Germline CDR1 DFQATT, CDR2 SNEGSKA (reference sequence). The CDR3 length is 13 residues.

This clonotype was recorded at least ten times. The DNA for the CDR3 is TGTGCCAGCAGGCAGGGGTTTAGCACAGATACGCAGTATTTT. Translation gives CASRQGFSTDTQYF. The chain couples TRBV12-3 or TRBV12-4 to TRBJ2-3, with D possibly being TRBD1 (6 bases). V was pared by 6 bases and J by 0 bases, with 10 bases between. The CDR3 length is 14 residues.

This clonotype occurred a few times. This chain uses TRBV3-1 with TRBJ2-4; D is possibly TRBD1 (5 bases). Germline CDR1 and CDR2: LGHDT and YNNKEL (reference sequence). The V end lost 4 bases, the J end lost 0 bases, and 19 bases lay between the germline ends. The CDR3 totals 18 residues. This CDR3 is CASSPFADSYLAKNIQYF. DNA for the CDR3: TGTGCCAGCAGCCCCTTCGCCGACAGTTACCTAGCCAAAAACATTCAGTACTTC.

In this sample, this clonotype is large. The chain carries TRBV20-1 and TRBJ2-3; 11 bases map to TRBD2. The germline V gene has CDR1 DFQATT and CDR2 SNEGSKA (reference sequence). The CDR3 totals 20 residues. The junction had 17 bases not matched to a gene; V was cut back by 3 bases and J by 0 bases. CDR3 residues: CSARPPGLAGGTTSTDTQYF. In nucleotides, the CDR3 is TGCAGTGCTAGGCCGCCGGGCCTAGCGGGAGGAACAACTAGCACAGATACGCAGTATTTT.

This clonotype was observed a few times. This rearrangement joins TRBV29-1 to TRBJ2-3; TRBD2 matches at 9 bases. Germline V lookup: CDR1 SQVTM, CDR2 ANQGSEA. V shed 2 bases and J 2 bases; nucleotides not matched to a gene: 5. This CDR3 region has 15 residues. Here the CDR3 reads CSVELGGGVTDTQYF. The CDR3 bases are TGCAGCGTTGAACTTGGCGGGGGGGTCACAGATACGCAGTATTTT.

The rearrangement joins TRBV11-2 to TRBJ1-2; perhaps TRBD1 as D (5 bases). CDR3 length: 14 amino acids. Germline V gene lookup returns CDR1 SGHAT and CDR2 FQNNGV. Trimming pared 5 bases from V and 2 bases from J, leaving 12 bases between. The CDR3 DNA follows: TGTGCCAGCAGCGGGGACCAGGGCAACTATGGCTACACCTTC. It translates to CASSGDQGNYGYTF.

The CDR3 sequence is CATGTAYEQYF. The CDR3 DNA is TGTGCCACCGGGACAGCCTACGAGCAGTACTTC. The V gene is TRBV7-2, the J gene TRBJ2-7, with TRBD1 matching over 7 bases. The CDR3 extends over 11 amino acids. The V gene end was trimmed by 10 bases and the J gene end by 2 bases; junction bases not matched to a gene: 2. The germline V gene has CDR1 SGHTA and CDR2 FQGNSA.